Listed below are T cell receptor beta chains from one sample, sequenced in a study of patients and donors after allogeneic stem cell transplantation. One entry per CDR3 protein results from TCRdb running MiXCR on the RT-PCR reads. The sample lists fewer than 500,000 distinct CDR3 sequences, 16% occurring once. Input material: blood, either unsorted or a sorted T cell fraction (not recorded which). The receptors originated from a human donor who was either an allogeneic HSCT recipient or a stem cell or donor lymphocyte infusion donor (not recorded which). It is not recorded whose cells these are; they may come from a transplant donor. Each CDR3 is given with its conserved first and last residue. The D gene is left open where the match is weak. The size of a clone is reported for some rows only, either as once, few or many, or as a class for expanded clones.

TRBJ2-5	TRBV20-1	TRBD2	few	CSARAPAGAVETQYF	TGCAGTGCTAGAGCCCCAGCGGGGGCTGTAGAGACCCAGTACTTC
TRBJ2-1	TRBV3-1	TRBD1	few	CASSQVPEGANNEQFF	TGTGCCAGCAGCCAAGTACCAGAGGGGGCGAACAATGAGCAGTTCTTC
TRBJ2-7	TRBV21-1	-	few	CASSPRGAFGEQYF	TGTGCCAGCAGCCCAAGGGGAGCCTTTGGTGAGCAGTACTTC
TRBJ2-3	TRBV5-1	-	many	CASSLGDTDTQYF	TGCGCCAGCAGCCTCGGAGACACAGATACGCAGTATTTT
TRBJ1-1	TRBV29-1	TRBD1	few	CSVQGQGGTEAFF	TGCAGCGTCCAGGGACAGGGTGGAACTGAAGCTTTCTTT
TRBJ2-7	TRBV14	-	few	CASSQVGGRYEQYF	TGTGCCAGCAGCCAAGTGGGGGGAAGGTACGAGCAGTACTTC
TRBJ1-1	TRBV25-1	TRBD1	few	CASSRAWDRGPNTEAFF	TGTGCCAGCAGCAGGGCGTGGGACAGGGGTCCCAACACTGAAGCTTTCTTT
TRBJ2-3	TRBV3-1	-	-	CASSGWGPDTQYF	TGTGCCAGCAGCGGCTGGGGGCCGGATACGCAGTATTTT
TRBJ1-5	TRBV29-1	TRBD1	-	CSVELGQGASGQPQHF	TGCAGCGTTGAACTCGGACAGGGGGCTAGCGGTCAGCCCCAGCATTTT
TRBJ2-1	TRBV30	-	-	CAWSVINEQFF	TGTGCCTGGAGTGTAATCAATGAGCAGTTCTTC
TRBJ1-2	TRBV6-1	-	few	CASSEERSGYYGYTF	TGTGCCAGCAGTGAAGAACGGAGCGGCTACTATGGCTACACCTTC
TRBJ2-2	TRBV7-9	-	many	CASSLFRPVNTGELFF	TGTGCCAGCAGCTTATTTCGGCCCGTGAACACCGGGGAGCTGTTTTTT
TRBJ1-5	TRBV20-1	-	-	CSARDRGRQPQHF	TGCAGTGCTAGAGATCGGGGGAGGCAGCCCCAGCATTTT
TRBJ1-4	TRBV10-3	-	-	CAISDPRVGGEKLFF	TGTGCCATCAGTGACCCCCGGGTGGGTGGCGAAAAACTGTTTTTT
TRBJ1-5	TRBV15	-	few	CATSRDTVQPQHF	TGTGCCACCAGCAGAGATACAGTACAGCCCCAGCATTTT
TRBJ1-5	TRBV5-5	TRBD1	-	CASSSQGVGNQPQHF	TGTGCCAGCAGCTCGCAGGGGGTAGGCAATCAGCCCCAGCATTTT
TRBJ2-1	TRBV4-3	TRBD2	-	CASSQDLLALSYNEQFF	TGCGCCAGCAGCCAAGATCTACTAGCGCTCTCCTACAATGAGCAGTTCTTC
TRBJ1-4	TRBV5-1	-	few	CASSHNEGVKLFF	TGCGCCAGCAGCCACAACGAGGGAGTAAAACTGTTTTTT
TRBJ1-1	TRBV13	-	-	CASSQSTSEAFF	TGTGCCAGCAGCCAATCAACATCGGAAGCTTTCTTT
TRBJ1-1	TRBV4-2	-	many	CASSRTSDTEAFF	TGTGCCAGCAGCCGAACAAGTGACACTGAAGCTTTCTTT
TRBJ1-1	TRBV12-3/TRBV12-4	TRBD1	-	CASRRRGANTEAFF	TGTGCCAGCAGACGCAGGGGGGCGAACACTGAAGCTTTCTTT
TRBJ1-2	TRBV5-1	TRBD1	-	CASSLQGDSYSYGYTF	TGCGCCAGCAGCTTACAGGGGGACTCGTACAGTTATGGCTACACCTTC
TRBJ1-2	TRBV6-2/TRBV6-3	-	few	CASRHRGQYYGYTF	TGTGCCAGCAGACACCGTGGACAATACTATGGCTACACCTTC
TRBJ1-2	TRBV20-1	TRBD1	few	CSALNRGLSGYTF	TGCAGTGCTCTAAACAGGGGGCTTAGTGGCTACACCTTC
TRBJ2-7	TRBV7-6	-	-	CASSLGATPNEQYF	TGTGCCAGCAGCTTAGGTGCCACTCCTAACGAGCAGTACTTC
TRBJ2-1	TRBV7-9	-	-	CASSLAQGLFNEQFF	TGTGCCAGCAGCCTAGCTCAGGGGCTTTTCAATGAGCAGTTCTTC
TRBJ1-1	TRBV20-1	-	few	CSASYRYTEAFF	TGCAGTGCTAGCTACAGGTACACTGAAGCTTTCTTT
TRBJ2-7	TRBV11-3	TRBD2	-	CASSISGLYEQYF	TGTGCCAGCAGCATTAGCGGGCTCTACGAGCAGTACTTC
TRBJ2-1	TRBV3-1	TRBD2	-	CASSQAGGLGASEQFF	TGTGCCAGCAGCCAAGCCGGCGGACTAGGGGCGAGCGAGCAGTTCTTC
TRBJ1-3	TRBV20-1	-	many	CSARTSGNTIYF	TGCAGTGCCCGGACCTCTGGAAACACCATATATTTT
TRBJ2-6	TRBV20-1	TRBD1	-	CSATGGRSGANVLTF	TGCAGTGCTACAGGGGGCCGCTCTGGGGCCAACGTCCTGACTTTC
TRBJ2-4	TRBV6-1	-	-	CASSGQAKNIQYF	TGTGCCAGCAGCGGGCAAGCCAAAAACATTCAGTACTTC
TRBJ2-5	TRBV12-3/TRBV12-4	-	-	CASSLGWQRETQYF	TGTGCCAGCAGTTTAGGTTGGCAGAGAGAGACCCAGTACTTC
TRBJ1-1	TRBV20-1	TRBD1	few	CSASGGPTEAFF	TGCAGTGCTTCAGGGGGACCCACTGAAGCTTTCTTT
TRBJ2-3	TRBV5-1	TRBD2	-	CASSYGLAADTQYF	TGCGCCAGCAGCTATGGACTAGCGGCGGATACGCAGTATTTT
TRBJ2-7	TRBV3-1	TRBD1	once	CASSRTGDTRSRWEQYF	TGTGCCAGCAGCCGCACAGGGGACACCCGGTCTAGGTGGGAGCAGTACTTC
TRBJ1-6	TRBV7-2	-	few	CASSDRPSSPLHF	TGTGCCAGCAGCGACAGGCCCTCTTCACCCCTCCACTTT
TRBJ1-6	TRBV7-2	-	-	CASSPPRGARNSPLHF	TGTGCCAGCAGCCCACCCCGGGGGGCGCGGAATTCACCCCTCCACTTT
TRBJ2-7	TRBV3-1	-	many	CASSVTRYEQYF	TGTGCCAGCAGCGTAACTCGCTACGAGCAGTACTTC
TRBJ2-1	TRBV9	TRBD2	few	CASSVGVTRGVVSYNEQFF	TGTGCCAGCAGCGTAGGAGTCACGCGGGGGGTCGTTTCCTACAATGAGCAGTTCTTC
TRBJ2-2	TRBV20-1	-	-	CSAANRVNTGELFF	TGCAGTGCTGCGAACAGGGTTAACACCGGGGAGCTGTTTTTT
TRBJ2-7	TRBV5-6	TRBD2	-	CASSLRRGGRSYEQYF	TGTGCCAGCAGCTTGAGGCGGGGGGGCCGATCCTACGAGCAGTACTTC
TRBJ1-1	TRBV9	-	few	CASSKGQGSNTEAFF	TGTGCCAGCAGTAAGGGCCAGGGGTCGAACACTGAAGCTTTCTTT
TRBJ2-7	TRBV28	-	few	CASSPSGVSSYEQYF	TGTGCCAGCAGTCCGTCCGGGGTCAGCTCCTACGAGCAGTACTTC
TRBJ1-5	TRBV25-1	-	-	CASSTTGTNQPQHF	TGTGCCAGCAGCACGACAGGAACCAATCAGCCCCAGCATTTT
TRBJ1-3	TRBV20-1	-	few	CSARRGLFSGNTIYF	TGCAGTGCTAGGAGAGGACTGTTCTCTGGAAACACCATATATTTT
TRBJ2-1	TRBV4-3	TRBD2	many	CASSQDMMGGTSSYNEQFF	TGCGCCAGCAGCCAAGATATGATGGGCGGGACTAGCTCCTACAATGAGCAGTTCTTC